The rows below give T cell receptor beta chains drawn from one sample of a study of cytomegalovirus exposure and HLA in healthy donors. Measured with immunoSEQ multiplex PCR; TCRdb has only the in-frame clones, and not every one. The sample contains more than 110,000 clones, around 77% of which appear only once. The source material was PBMCs. Receptors originate from a man in his thirties or forties in good health and CMV-seronegative. Each CDR3 is given without its conserved first and last residue. Each record gives: J gene, V gene, CDR3 protein.

TRBJ1-5 | TRBV6-1 | ASRNLNQPQH
TRBJ2-1 | TRBV6-1 | ASRARTSGINEQF
TRBJ1-1 | TRBV18 | ASSPTGEAF
TRBJ2-1 | TRBV2 | ASSPRQGSYNEQF
TRBJ2-7 | TRBV4-1 | ASSQDRDRAYEQY
TRBJ2-5 | TRBV19 | ASSMGGIETQY
TRBJ2-5 | TRBV27 | ASSLSWRDGETQY
TRBJ1-2 | TRBV19 | ASSRDRVWGYT
TRBJ2-1 | TRBV27 | ASSLSGSYNEQF
TRBJ2-1 | TRBV7-8 | ASSVPPRLAGVTYNEQF
TRBJ2-3 | TRBV27 | ASGGVSTDTQY
TRBJ2-1 | TRBV9 | ASSVGAGAYNEQF
TRBJ1-1 | TRBV7-2 | ASSSRPRQGAAF
TRBJ2-7 | TRBV5-4 | ASSPTPSVNYEQY
TRBJ2-1 | TRBV7-9 | ASSLALRGGTGSYNEQF
TRBJ2-2 | TRBV19 | ASVQGQFTGELF
TRBJ1-5 | TRBV5-5 | ASHWGQVYSNQPQH
TRBJ1-1 | TRBV7-2 | ASSPSPGGIAF
TRBJ1-6 | TRBV5-4 | ASSTRDKYNSPLH
TRBJ2-2 | TRBV10-1 | ASRGQGATGELF
TRBJ2-1 | TRBV18 | ASSPRTGSSYNEQF
TRBJ2-7 | TRBV29-1 | SVEDAYEQY
TRBJ2-3 | TRBV5-1 | ASSKDRGQDTQY
TRBJ2-3 | TRBV7-7 | ASSRGQAYTDTQY
TRBJ2-3 | TRBV4-1 | ASSHWARDKYTDTQY
TRBJ1-5 | TRBV19 | ASTGTGGSNQPQH
TRBJ2-7 | TRBV6-5 | ASRKAIAINEQY
TRBJ1-2 | TRBV20-1 | SVPAGYT
TRBJ2-7 | TRBV4-1 | ASSQDFGVSGYEQY
TRBJ2-2 | TRBV5-1 | ASSSRQGGTGELF
TRBJ2-1 | TRBV29-1 | SGVLTGLNGEQF
TRBJ2-7 | TRBV29-1 | SVRRDSYEQY
TRBJ1-1 | TRBV7-9 | ASSSNRDKGEAF
TRBJ2-2 | TRBV27 | ASRPTGTGELF
TRBJ2-1 | TRBV7-9 | ASSLLLAHEQF
TRBJ1-5 | TRBV5-1 | ASSLAGQTHQPQH
TRBJ2-1 | TRBV29-1 | SVNSIFGTGVVDEQF
TRBJ1-1 | TRBV19 | ASSKRQEDTEAF
TRBJ1-2 | TRBV28 | ASSDPKQGFYGYT
TRBJ1-5 | TRBV28 | ASSLGTFGSQPQH
TRBJ1-2 | TRBV5-1 | ASSGENYGYT
TRBJ2-5 | TRBV18 | ASSPPETKETQY
TRBJ2-7 | TRBV29-1 | SVLFWGLAGSYEQY
TRBJ2-1 | TRBV28 | ASSLDQGAEF
TRBJ1-5 | TRBV2 | ASSRTGESQPQH
TRBJ2-7 | TRBV27 | ASSLFQGRERYEQY
TRBJ1-4 | TRBV5-1 | ASSLDNSYEKLF
TRBJ1-1 | TRBV5-1 | ASRATGVNTEAF
TRBJ1-4 | TRBV2 | ASRTQGVGEKLF
TRBJ2-7 | TRBV9 | ASSVEGSGDEQY